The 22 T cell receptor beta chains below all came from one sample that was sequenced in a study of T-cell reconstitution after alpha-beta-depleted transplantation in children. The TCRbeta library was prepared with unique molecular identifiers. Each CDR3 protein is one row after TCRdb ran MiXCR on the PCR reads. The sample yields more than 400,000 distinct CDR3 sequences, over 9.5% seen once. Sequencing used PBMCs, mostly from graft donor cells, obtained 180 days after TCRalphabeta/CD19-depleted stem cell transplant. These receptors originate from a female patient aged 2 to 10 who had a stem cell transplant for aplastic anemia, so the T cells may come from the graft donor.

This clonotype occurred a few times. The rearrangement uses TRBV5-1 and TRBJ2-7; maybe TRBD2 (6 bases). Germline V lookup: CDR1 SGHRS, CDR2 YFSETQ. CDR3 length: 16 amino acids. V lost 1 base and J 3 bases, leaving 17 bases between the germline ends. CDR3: CASSLWAGTGLYEQYF. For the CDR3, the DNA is TGCGCCAGCAGCTTGTGGGCCGGGACTGGCCTCTACGAGCAGTACTTC.

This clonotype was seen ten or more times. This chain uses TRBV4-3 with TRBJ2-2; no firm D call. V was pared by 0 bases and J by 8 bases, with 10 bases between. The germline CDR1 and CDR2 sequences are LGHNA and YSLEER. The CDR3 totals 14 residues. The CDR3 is CASSQDGPTGELFF. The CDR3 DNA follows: TGCGCCAGCAGCCAAGATGGACCCACGGGGGAGCTGTTTTTT.

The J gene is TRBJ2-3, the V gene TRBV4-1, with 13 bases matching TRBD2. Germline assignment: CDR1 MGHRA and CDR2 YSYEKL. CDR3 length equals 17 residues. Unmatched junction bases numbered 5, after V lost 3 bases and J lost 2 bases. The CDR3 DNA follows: TGCGCCAGCAGCCAGGGGACTAGCGGGGAATTCACAGATACGCAGTATTTT. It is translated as CASSQGTSGEFTDTQYF.

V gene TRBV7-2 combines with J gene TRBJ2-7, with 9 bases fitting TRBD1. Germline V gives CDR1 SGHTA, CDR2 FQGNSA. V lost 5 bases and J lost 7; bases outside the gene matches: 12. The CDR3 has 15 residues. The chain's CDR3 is CASSLTRDRVQEQYF. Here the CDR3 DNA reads TGTGCCAGCAGCCTCACCCGGGACAGGGTACAAGAGCAGTACTTC.

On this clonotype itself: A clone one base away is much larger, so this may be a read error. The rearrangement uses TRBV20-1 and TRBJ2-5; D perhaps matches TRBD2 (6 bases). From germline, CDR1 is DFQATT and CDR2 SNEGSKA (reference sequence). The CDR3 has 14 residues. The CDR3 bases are TGCAGTTCTAGCGTTGTCGGGGGTGGAGAGACCCAGTACTTC. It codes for CSSSVVGGGETQYF.

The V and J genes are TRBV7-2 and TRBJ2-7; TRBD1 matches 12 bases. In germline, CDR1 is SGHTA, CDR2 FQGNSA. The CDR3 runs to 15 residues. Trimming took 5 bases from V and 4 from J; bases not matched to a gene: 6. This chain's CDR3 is CASSTRDRGQYEQYF. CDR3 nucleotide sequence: TGTGCCAGCAGCACCCGGGACAGGGGGCAATACGAGCAGTACTTC.

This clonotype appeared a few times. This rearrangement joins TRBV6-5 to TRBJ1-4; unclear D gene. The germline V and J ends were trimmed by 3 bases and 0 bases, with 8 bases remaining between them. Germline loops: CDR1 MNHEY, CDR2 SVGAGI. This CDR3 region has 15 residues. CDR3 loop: CASSYRSATNEKLFF. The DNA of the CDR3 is TGTGCCAGCAGTTATAGATCGGCAACTAATGAAAAACTGTTTTTT.

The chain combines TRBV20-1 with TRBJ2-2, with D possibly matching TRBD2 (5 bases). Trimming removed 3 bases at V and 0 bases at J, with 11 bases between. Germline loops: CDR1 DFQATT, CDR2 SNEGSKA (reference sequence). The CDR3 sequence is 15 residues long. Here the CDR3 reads CSARVAFPNTGELFF. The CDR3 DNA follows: TGCAGTGCTAGGGTAGCGTTCCCGAACACCGGGGAGCTGTTTTTT.

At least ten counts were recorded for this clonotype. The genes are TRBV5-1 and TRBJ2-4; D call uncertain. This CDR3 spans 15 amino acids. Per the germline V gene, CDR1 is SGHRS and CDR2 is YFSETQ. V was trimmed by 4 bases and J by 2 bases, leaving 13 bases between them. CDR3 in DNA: TGCGCCAGCAGCGGGCCAGACCCTTCCAAAAACATTCAGTACTTC. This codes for CASSGPDPSKNIQYF.

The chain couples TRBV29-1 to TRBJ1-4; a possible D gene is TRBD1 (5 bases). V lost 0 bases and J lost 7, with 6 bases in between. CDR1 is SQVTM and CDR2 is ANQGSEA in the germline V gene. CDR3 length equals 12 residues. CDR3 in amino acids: CSVEEGTEKLFF. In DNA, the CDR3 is TGCAGCGTTGAAGAGGGGACTGAAAAACTGTTTTTT.

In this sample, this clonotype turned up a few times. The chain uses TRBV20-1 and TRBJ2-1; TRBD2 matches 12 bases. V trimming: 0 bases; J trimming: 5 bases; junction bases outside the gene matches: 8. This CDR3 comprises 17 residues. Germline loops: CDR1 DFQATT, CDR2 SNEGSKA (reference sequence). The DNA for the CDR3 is TGCAGTGCTAGAGACCGACTCCTAGCGGGAGGGGACAATGAGCAGTTCTTC. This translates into CSARDRLLAGGDNEQFF.

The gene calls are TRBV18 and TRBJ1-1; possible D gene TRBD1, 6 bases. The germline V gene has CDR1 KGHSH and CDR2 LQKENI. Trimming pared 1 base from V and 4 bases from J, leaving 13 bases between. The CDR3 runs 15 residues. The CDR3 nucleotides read TGTGCCAGCTCACCACGGGACAATCCTGGCACTGAAGCTTTCTTT. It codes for CASSPRDNPGTEAFF.

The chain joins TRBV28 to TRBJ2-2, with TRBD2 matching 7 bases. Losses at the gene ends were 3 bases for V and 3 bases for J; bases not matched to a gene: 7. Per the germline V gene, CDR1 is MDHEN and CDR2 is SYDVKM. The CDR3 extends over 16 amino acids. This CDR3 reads CASSFWRELHTGELFF. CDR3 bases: TGTGCCAGCAGTTTTTGGCGGGAGTTACACACCGGGGAGCTGTTTTTT.

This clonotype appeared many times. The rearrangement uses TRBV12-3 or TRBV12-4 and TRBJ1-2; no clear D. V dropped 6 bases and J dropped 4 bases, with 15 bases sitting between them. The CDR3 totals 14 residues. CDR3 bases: TGTGCCAGCAGCGTTACGGCCGGACCCTATGGCTACACCTTC. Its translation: CASSVTAGPYGYTF.

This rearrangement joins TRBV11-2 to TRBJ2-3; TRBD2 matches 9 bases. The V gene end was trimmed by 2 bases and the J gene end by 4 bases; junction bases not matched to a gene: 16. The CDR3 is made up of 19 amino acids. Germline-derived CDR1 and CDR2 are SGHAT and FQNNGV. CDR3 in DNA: TGTGCCAGCAGCTTAATAAACGGCGGTAGCGGGAGTGTAGCAGATACGCAGTATTTT. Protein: CASSLINGGSGSVADTQYF.

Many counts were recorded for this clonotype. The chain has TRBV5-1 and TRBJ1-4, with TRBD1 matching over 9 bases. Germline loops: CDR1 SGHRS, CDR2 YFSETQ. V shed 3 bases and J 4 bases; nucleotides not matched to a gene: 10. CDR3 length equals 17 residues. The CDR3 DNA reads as TGCGCCAGCAGCTCGAATCCTCAGGGACAGGGTAATGAAAAACTGTTTTTT. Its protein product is CASSSNPQGQGNEKLFF.

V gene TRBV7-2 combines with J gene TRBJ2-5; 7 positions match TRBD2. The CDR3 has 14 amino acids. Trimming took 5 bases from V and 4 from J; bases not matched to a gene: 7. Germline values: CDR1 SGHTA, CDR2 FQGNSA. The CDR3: CASSELGGGETQYF. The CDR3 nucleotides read TGTGCCAGCAGCGAGCTTGGGGGGGGAGAGACCCAGTACTTC. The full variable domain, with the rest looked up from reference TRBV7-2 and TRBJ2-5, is GAGVSQSPSNKVTEKGKDVELRCDPISGHTALYWYRQSLGQGLEFLIYFQGNSAPDKSGLPSDRFSAERTGGSVSTLTIQRTQQEDSAVYLCASSELGGGETQYFGPGTRLLVL.

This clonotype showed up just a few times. CDR3: CSARLRTSGAPYNEQFF. The CDR3 coding sequence is TGCAGTGCTAGACTCCGGACTAGCGGGGCCCCTTACAATGAGCAGTTCTTC. The chain combines TRBV20-1 with TRBJ2-1, with TRBD2 identical over 12 bases. J gave up 4 bases and V 2 bases, and 9 bases lay outside the gene matches. Germline V gene sequence: CDR1 DFQATT, CDR2 SNEGSKA (reference sequence). CDR3 size: 17 residues.

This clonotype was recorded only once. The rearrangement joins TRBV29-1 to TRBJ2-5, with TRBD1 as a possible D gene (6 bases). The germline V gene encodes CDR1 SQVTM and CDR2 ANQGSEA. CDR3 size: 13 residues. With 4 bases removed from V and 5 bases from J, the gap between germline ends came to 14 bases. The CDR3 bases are TGCAGCGTTGTACAGGGCTGGTACGAGACCCAGTACTTC. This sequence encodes CSVVQGWYETQYF.

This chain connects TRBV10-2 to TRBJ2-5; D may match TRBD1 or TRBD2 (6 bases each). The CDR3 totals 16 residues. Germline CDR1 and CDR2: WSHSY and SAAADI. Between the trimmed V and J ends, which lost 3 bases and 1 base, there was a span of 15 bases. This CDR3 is CASSERGLPRQETQYF. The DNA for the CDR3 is TGCGCCAGCAGTGAACGGGGGCTACCCCGCCAAGAGACCCAGTACTTC.

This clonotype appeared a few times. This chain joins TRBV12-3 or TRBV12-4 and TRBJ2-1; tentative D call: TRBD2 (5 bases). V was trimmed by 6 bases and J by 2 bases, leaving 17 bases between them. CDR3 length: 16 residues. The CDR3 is CASRPQPTGTYNEQFF. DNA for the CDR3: TGTGCCAGCAGACCGCAGCCTACGGGAACCTACAATGAGCAGTTCTTC.

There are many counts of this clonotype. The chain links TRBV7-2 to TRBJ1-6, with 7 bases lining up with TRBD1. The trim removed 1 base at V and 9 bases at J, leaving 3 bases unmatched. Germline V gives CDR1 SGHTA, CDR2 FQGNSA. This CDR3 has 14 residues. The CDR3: CASSLGRGGSPLHF. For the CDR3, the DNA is TGTGCCAGCAGCTTAGGCAGGGGGGGTTCACCCCTCCACTTT. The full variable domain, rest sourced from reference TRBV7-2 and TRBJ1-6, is GAGVSQSPSNKVTEKGKDVELRCDPISGHTALYWYRQSLGQGLEFLIYFQGNSAPDKSGLPSDRFSAERTGGSVSTLTIQRTQQEDSAVYLCASSLGRGGSPLHFGNGTRLTVT.